One T cell receptor beta chain is described in this entry. In this sample, this clone turned up a few times. What this receptor recognizes is not known. The record has no base qualities; no much larger clone is one base away. All of the isolated RNA was reverse transcribed with the High Capacity cDNA Reverse Transcription Kit, so expressed TCRB transcripts were sequenced. Deep immunoSEQ sequencing was applied to naive, central memory and regulatory T cell samples, giving an average of roughly 3.6 million total reads per sample. After sorted cells were lysed in RLT buffer, RNA was extracted with DNase-treated RNeasy Micro or Mini kits, with the choice depending on cell number. Each cell subset was processed separately to prevent cross-contamination, with patient and healthy donor samples processed together. The immunoSEQ multiplex PCR was used to amplify TCRB sequences from cDNA, yielding 87-bp fragments that span the CDR3 region. Sequencing of the amplicons was performed on the Illumina HiSeq platform. The study's processing was this. PCR bias was computationally corrected using synthetic template baselines, reads within Hamming distance 2 were collapsed, and singletons that could not be merged were discarded. Reads were aligned to IMGT to assign V, D and J genes, CDR3 length, and insertions or deletions at six rearrangement sites. Within each subset, clonotype counts were normalized to sorted cell number, and only after that were true diversity and Gini coefficients computed with the tcR R package. Repertoire sharing was quantified using the overlap coefficient calculated on TCRB nucleotide sequences. As a proxy for the pre-selection repertoire, out-of-frame TCRB sequences from naive cells were analyzed. As stored in TCRdb, this immuneACCESS dataset retains in-frame rearrangements with V and J assigned. A fraction of the clones does not appear; measured against another copy, unresolved V genes explain less than half of the discrepancy, and the remainder lacks a known reason. The V and J calls and clone size come from that table; D and trimming were worked out from the DNA. The sample contains about 650,000 clones, under 15% of them found a single time. 0.095% to 0.15% of the sample goes to the ten largest clones.

This sample was included in a study of beta chain features in type 1 diabetes (dated by TCRdb to the late 2010s). Regarding the complete study: Patients and healthy donors did not differ in mean age, gender distribution, total cell number or subset yield. Across all samples, 90 million to 130 million sorted cells were examined, and cell number per subset correlated strongly with RNA yield. In the study, recently diagnosed type 1 diabetes patients and matched healthy donors were compared on the TCRB repertoires of their sorted circulating CD4+ T cell subsets. Regulatory and stem cell-like memory subsets were obtained from only 8 patients and roughly 8 healthy donors, while naive and central memory subsets were obtained from all 28 donors.

Each donor gave one peripheral blood draw, roughly 0.11 L on average, collected into heparinised tubes. Naive, central memory, regulatory and stem cell-like memory CD4+ T cells were sorted on a BD FACSAria II using a panel including CD45RO, CCR7, CD25, CD127, CD95 and CD27. A purity above 95% was achieved for all sorted populations. Right away, PBMCs were isolated by Lymphoprep density gradient centrifugation and were stained directly, with no culture step. Samples were stained and sorted in pairs, with one healthy donor and one patient per experiment, so that batch effects were minimized. Overall study results and their limits: A moderate but significant shortening of TCRB CDR3 length was observed in type 1 diabetes patients in all four CD4+ subsets. Because cDNA was sequenced instead of genomic DNA, highly expressing activated cells could be over-represented, though the groups showed no difference in activation or CD3 levels. Patients with type 1 diabetes made fewer insertions and deleted more nucleotides at VDJ recombination sites, implying thymic rearrangement abnormalities. Only small numbers of individuals were included in the HLA sub-analyses, which left unresolved whether HLA type had any influence on TCRB rearrangement. PCR may preferentially amplify shorter templates, but because patient and control samples were amplified and corrected together, any resulting skew would affect both groups equally. The naive, central memory and regulatory TCRB repertoires appeared to resemble one another more closely among patients than among healthy donors.

This receptor was obtained from a man aged 25 to 40 with type 1 diabetes. The specimen sequenced was naive CD4+ T cells from blood. The meaning of the sample's cell subset or site label: true naive CD4+ T cells.

The DNA sequence is as follows: TGTGCCATCAGTGGGGGGACTTCCCCAGATACGCAGTATTTT. Its protein is CAISGGTSPDTQYF. Recombination joined TRBV10-3 with TRBJ2-3, and the D gene may be TRBD2, 6 bases matching. The V and J ends are trimmed by 4 bases and 4 bases, leaving 12 bases between them. CDR1 and CDR2 (ENHRY, SYGVKD) derive from the germline V gene. The CDR3 covers 14 residues, taking in both the cysteine and the phenylalanine. Only CDR3 DNA remains: 42 bases, in frame from the first base.